This T cell receptor (beta chain) was recorded in a study of identical twins. To note about this clonotype: Antigen: not known. Likely a read error: the CDR3 ends without its conserved phenylalanine or tryptophan.

Germline lookup yields CDR1 SGHTA and CDR2 FQGNSA. V was trimmed by 1 base and J by 7 bases, leaving 14 bases between them. CDR3 size: 15 residues. Whole-study findings and limits: Modeled out-of-frame TCR alpha sharing in monozygotic twins fell below observed levels.

MiXCR, run by TCRdb on the 5' RACE reads, gives a single entry per CDR3 protein. The sample lists roughly 710,000 distinct CDR3 sequences, around 6% occurring once. This clonotype originated in a man younger than 35 in good health. The sequenced material came from naive T cells sorted from blood. This sequence joins TRBV7-2 and TRBJ1-3; D is undetermined. The CDR3 nucleotides read TGTGCCAGCAGCTTAGGAGTCTCAACTCGGAACACCATATATTCT. This translates into CASSLGVSTRNTIYS.